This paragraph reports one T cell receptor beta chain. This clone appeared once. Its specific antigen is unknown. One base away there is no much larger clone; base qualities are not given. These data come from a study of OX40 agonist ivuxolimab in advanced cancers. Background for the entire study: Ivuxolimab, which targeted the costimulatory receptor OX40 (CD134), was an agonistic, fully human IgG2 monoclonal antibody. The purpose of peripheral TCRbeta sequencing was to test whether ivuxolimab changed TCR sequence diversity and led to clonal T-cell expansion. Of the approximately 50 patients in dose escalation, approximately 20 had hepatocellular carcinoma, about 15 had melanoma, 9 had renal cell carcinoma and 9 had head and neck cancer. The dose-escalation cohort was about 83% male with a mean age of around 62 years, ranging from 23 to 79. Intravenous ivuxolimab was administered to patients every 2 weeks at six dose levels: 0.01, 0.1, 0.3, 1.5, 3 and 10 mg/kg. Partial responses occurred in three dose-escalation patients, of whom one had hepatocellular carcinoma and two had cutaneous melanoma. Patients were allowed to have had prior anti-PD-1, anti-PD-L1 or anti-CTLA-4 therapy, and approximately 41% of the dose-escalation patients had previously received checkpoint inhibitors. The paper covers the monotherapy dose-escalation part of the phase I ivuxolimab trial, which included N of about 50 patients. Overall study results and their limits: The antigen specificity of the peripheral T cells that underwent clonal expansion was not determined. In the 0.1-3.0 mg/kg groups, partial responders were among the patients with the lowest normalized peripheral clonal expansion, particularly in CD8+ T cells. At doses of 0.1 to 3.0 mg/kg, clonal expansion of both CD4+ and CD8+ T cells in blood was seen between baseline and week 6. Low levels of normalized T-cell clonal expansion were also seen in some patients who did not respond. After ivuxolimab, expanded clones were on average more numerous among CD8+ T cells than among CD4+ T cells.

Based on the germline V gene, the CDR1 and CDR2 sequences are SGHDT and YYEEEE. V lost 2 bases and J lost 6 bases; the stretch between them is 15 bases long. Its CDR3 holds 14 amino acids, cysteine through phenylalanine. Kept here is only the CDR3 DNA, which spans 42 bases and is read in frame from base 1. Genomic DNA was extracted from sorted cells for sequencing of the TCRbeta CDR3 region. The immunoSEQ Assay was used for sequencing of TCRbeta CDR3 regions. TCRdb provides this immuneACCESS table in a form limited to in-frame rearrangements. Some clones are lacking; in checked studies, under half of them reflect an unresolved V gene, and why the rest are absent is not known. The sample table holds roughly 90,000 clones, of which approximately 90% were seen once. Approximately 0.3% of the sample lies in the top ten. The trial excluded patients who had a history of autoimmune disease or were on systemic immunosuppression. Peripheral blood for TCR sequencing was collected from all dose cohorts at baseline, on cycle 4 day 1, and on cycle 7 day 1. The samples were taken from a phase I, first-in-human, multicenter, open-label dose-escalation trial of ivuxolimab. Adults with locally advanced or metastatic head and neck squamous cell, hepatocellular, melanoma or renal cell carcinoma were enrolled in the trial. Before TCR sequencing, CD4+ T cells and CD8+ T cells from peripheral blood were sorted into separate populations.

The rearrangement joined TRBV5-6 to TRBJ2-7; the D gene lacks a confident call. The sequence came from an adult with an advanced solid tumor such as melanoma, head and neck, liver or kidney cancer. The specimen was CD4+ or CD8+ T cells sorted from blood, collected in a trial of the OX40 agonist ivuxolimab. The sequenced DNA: TGTGCCAGCAGCTTAAGTGGGGTTGGGGTCGAGCAGTACTTC. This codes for CASSLSGVGVEQYF. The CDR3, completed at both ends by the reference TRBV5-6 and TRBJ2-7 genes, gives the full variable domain DAGVTQSPTHLIKTRGQQVTLRCSPKSGHDTVSWYQQALGQGPQFIFQYYEEEERQRGNFPDRFSGHQFPNYSSELNVNALLLGDSALYLCASSLSGVGVEQYFGPGTRLTVT.